This entry describes one T cell receptor (beta chain). Antigen: not known. The sample originates from a study of cytomegalovirus exposure and HLA in healthy donors. The PCR contained 60 Vbeta and 13 Jbeta primers. This table comes from immunoSEQ multiplex PCR, and its TCRdb copy is limited to in-frame clones, with some not included. The sample data list under 100,000 clones. The CDR3 has 14 residues. Germline loops: CDR1 MNHEY, CDR2 SVGAGI. The trim removed 5 bases at V and 4 bases at J, leaving 7 bases unmatched. Findings of the study overall: Generally TCR sequences proved uncommon, though certain public TCRs appeared in numerous donors. CMV serostatus was the only recorded immune exposure for donors.

The source is a woman aged 25 to 45 in good health and CMV-seronegative. The sequencing sample was made of PBMCs. V usage is TRBV6-5 and J usage is TRBJ2-5, with 7 positions matching TRBD1. In DNA form, the CDR3 reads TGTGCCAGCAGTCTCCAGACAGGGCCAGAGACCCAGTACTTC. As protein: CASSLQTGPETQYF.